The sequence of this TCR beta chain was determined in a study of control samples from healthy donors and cancer patients. CDR3 length: 14 amino acids. V was clipped by 3 bases and J by 6 bases; unmatched bases: 4. Looked up from germline, CDR1 is LGHDT and CDR2 is YNNKEL (reference sequence). Sequenced by immunoSEQ multiplex PCR; TCRdb stores in-frame clones only, minus some. This table has some 89,000 clones, 86% appearing once. This TCR was sampled from a man aged 25 to 40 in good health. Source material: blood. The rearrangement links TRBV3-1 (or the pseudogene TRBV3-2) to TRBJ1-2, with TRBD1 matching over 10 bases. CDR3 region: CASSQTGGYDGYTF. In DNA form, the CDR3 reads TGTGCCAGCAGCCAGACAGGGGGCTACGATGGCTACACCTTC.